A selection of T cell receptor beta chains follows, all from one sample in a study of beta chain features in type 1 diabetes. Profiling relied on immunoSEQ multiplex PCR, and the TCRdb table lists in-frame clones only, not all of them. Among a few hundred thousand clones listed, over 9.5% were seen once. The sequenced material came from naive CD4+ T cells from blood. All receptors come from a woman aged 18-30 years with type 1 diabetes. Each CDR3 is given with its conserved first and last residue. The D gene is left open where the match is weak. Not all rows give a size; the values are once, few, many and, for expanded clones, a class.

>NA|TRBJ1-3|NA|TRBV30
CAWSVHGNTIYF
TGTGCCTGGAGTGTACACGGAAACACCATATATTTT
>NA|TRBJ2-1|few|TRBV30
CAWDEQGMFYNEQFF
TGTGCCTGGGACGAACAGGGTATGTTCTACAATGAGCAGTTCTTC
>NA|TRBJ2-7|few|TRBV28
CASSPRPGYEQYF
TGTGCCAGCAGCCCCCGCCCGGGATACGAGCAGTACTTC
>TRBD1|TRBJ2-5|NA|TRBV9
CASSVTGVQETQYF
TGTGCCAGCAGCGTTACAGGGGTCCAAGAGACCCAGTACTTC
>NA|TRBJ2-1|few|TRBV2
CASSEQGLYNEQFF
TGTGCCAGCAGTGAACAGGGCCTCTACAATGAGCAGTTCTTC
>TRBD1|TRBJ1-1|few|TRBV18
CASSPVQGGTEAFF
TGTGCCAGCTCACCGGTACAGGGGGGCACTGAAGCTTTCTTT
>NA|TRBJ1-1|NA|TRBV28
CASSSDSLEAFF
TGTGCCAGCAGTTCGGACAGTCTTGAAGCTTTCTTT
>TRBD1|TRBJ2-5|NA|TRBV5-1
CASSKGQSQETQYF
TGCGCCAGCAGCAAGGGACAGAGCCAAGAGACCCAGTACTTC
>NA|TRBJ2-3|few|TRBV18
CASSPPVWLSTDTQYF
TGTGCCAGCTCACCGCCCGTCTGGCTGAGCACAGATACGCAGTATTTT
>NA|TRBJ2-3|NA|TRBV5-6
CASSLHRASPTDTQYF
TGTGCCAGCAGCCTTCACAGGGCCTCCCCCACAGATACGCAGTATTTT